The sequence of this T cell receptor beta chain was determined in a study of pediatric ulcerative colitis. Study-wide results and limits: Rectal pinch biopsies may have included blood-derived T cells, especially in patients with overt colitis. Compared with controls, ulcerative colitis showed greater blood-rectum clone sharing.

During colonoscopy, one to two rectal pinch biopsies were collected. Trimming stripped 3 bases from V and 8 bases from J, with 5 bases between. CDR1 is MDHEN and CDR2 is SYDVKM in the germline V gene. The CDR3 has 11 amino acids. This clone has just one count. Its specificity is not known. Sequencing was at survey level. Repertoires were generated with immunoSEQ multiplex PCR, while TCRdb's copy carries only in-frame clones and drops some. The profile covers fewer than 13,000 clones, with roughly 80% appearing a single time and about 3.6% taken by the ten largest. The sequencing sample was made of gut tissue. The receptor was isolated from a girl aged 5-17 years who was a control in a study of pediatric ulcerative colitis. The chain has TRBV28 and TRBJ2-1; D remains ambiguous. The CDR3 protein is CASSFRYEQFF. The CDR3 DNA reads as TGTGCCAGCAGTTTCAGGTATGAGCAGTTCTTC.